Each of the 6 T cell receptor beta chains below was sequenced from the same sample in a study of OX40 agonist ivuxolimab in advanced cancers. The method was the immunoSEQ multiplex PCR assay. Sourced from immuneACCESS, this table was stored by TCRdb with only in-frame sequences that have V and J called. A share of the clones is absent; for the studies checked, an unresolved V gene accounts for under half, and the remainder has no known explanation. The sample table shows roughly 67,000 clones, and about 92% are seen once. The ten largest clones add up to about 9.1% of the sample. Sample: CD4+ or CD8+ T cells sorted from blood, taken in a trial of the OX40 agonist ivuxolimab. These receptors came from an adult with an advanced solid tumor such as melanoma, head and neck, liver or kidney cancer.

The J gene is TRBJ2-7, the V gene TRBV6-5, with no clear D. Per germline, CDR1 MNHEY and CDR2 SVGAGI. The CDR3 has 14 residues. Trimming shortened V by 4 bases and J by 7 bases, and 17 bases separated the two germline ends. The CDR3 DNA reads TGTGCCAGCAGTTTGTCCACAACCCCGAGGGAGCAGTACTTC. It yields the protein CASSLSTTPREQYF.

This chain links TRBV28 with TRBJ1-5; no clear D gene. Trimming removed 2 bases from V and 2 bases from J, with 7 bases in between. Germline V gene sequence: CDR1 MDHEN, CDR2 SYDVKM. This CDR3 has 14 residues. CDR3 sequence: CASSLDRGNQPQHF. CDR3 sequence (DNA): TGTGCCAGCAGTTTAGACCGGGGCAATCAGCCCCAGCATTTT.

The gene calls are TRBV7-9 and TRBJ1-4; D gene unclear. V gave up 4 bases and J gave up 14 bases, with 17 bases separating them. CDR1 is SEHNR and CDR2 is FQNEAQ in the germline V gene (reference sequence). This CDR3 is 13 amino acids long. The CDR3 protein is CASSSGPQVDLFF. The CDR3 nucleotides are TGTGCCAGCAGCTCCGGGCCCCAAGTCGACCTGTTTTTT.

The chain uses TRBV29-1 and TRBJ1-2, with D perhaps TRBD1 (5 bases). The CDR3 is made up of 14 amino acids. The germline gives CDR1 SQVTM, CDR2 ANQGSEA. Trimming shortened V by 7 bases and J by 7 bases, and 22 bases separated the two germline ends. The CDR3 loop is CSAFIGDGTLGYTF. CDR3 bases: TGCAGCGCCTTTATAGGGGACGGGACTCTTGGCTACACCTTC.

The chain employs TRBV6-1 and TRBJ2-2; D might be TRBD1 or TRBD2, each matching 6 bases. The CDR3 spans 16 residues. Germline assignment: CDR1 MNHNS and CDR2 SASEGT. Trimming took 1 base from V and 2 from J, leaving 11 bases between them. The CDR3, as DNA: TGTGCCAGCAGTGAAGTTGAGGGGGGTAACACCGGGGAGCTGTTTTTT. Translated, it gives CASSEVEGGNTGELFF.

V gene TRBV2 combines with J gene TRBJ1-1; D is possibly TRBD1 (5 bases). The CDR3 totals 15 residues. Germline V gene data show CDR1 as SNHLY and CDR2 as FYNNEI. V gave up 3 bases and J gave up 3 bases, with 14 bases separating them. The CDR3 is CASSEGVTSDTEAFF. For the CDR3, the DNA is TGTGCCAGCAGTGAGGGGGTGACATCGGACACTGAAGCTTTCTTT.